The entry below gives a single T cell receptor beta chain sequence along with its context. This sample stems from a study of blood T cell repertoires in COVID-19. Study information: From the United States, Italy and Spain came samples of acute and convalescent COVID-19. In each case, the material was cDNA or gDNA derived from T cells, B-cell-depleted T cells, or PBMCs.

The CDR3 length is 14 residues. The junction had 7 bases not matched to a gene; V was cut back by 6 bases and J by 3 bases. Germline-derived CDR1 and CDR2 are MNHEY and SVGAGI. As originally analysed: Counts of nucleated cells, estimated from reference gene primer amplification, were obtained. Profiled with immunoSEQ multiplex PCR; TCRdb holds only in-frame clones, not every one. Clone size and V and J calls were adopted from that table, with D and trimming inferred from the DNA. Here the sample spans 250,000 to 350,000 clones, around 89% being singletons. V gene TRBV6-5 combines with J gene TRBJ1-2; 7 bases fit TRBD1. The source is a man between 18 and 35 years old who had recovered from COVID-19. The specimen was peripheral blood. The CDR3 reads CASRLGQIDYGYTF. The CDR3 DNA follows: TGTGCCAGCAGGCTGGGACAGATCGACTATGGCTACACCTTC.